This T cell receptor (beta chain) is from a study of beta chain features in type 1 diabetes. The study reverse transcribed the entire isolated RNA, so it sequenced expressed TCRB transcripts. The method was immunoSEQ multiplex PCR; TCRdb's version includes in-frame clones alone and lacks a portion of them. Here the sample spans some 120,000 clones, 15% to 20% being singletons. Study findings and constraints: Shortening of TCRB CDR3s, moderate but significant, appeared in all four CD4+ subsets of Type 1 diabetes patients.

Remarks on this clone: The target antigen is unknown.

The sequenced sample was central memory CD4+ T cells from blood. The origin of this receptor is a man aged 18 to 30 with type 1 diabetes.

CDR3 amino acids: CASSLSEETQYF. The CDR3 nucleotides are TGTGCCAGCAGCTTGTCAGAAGAGACCCAGTACTTC. The V and J genes are TRBV7-2 and TRBJ2-5; D uncertain. Trimming took 3 bases from V and 3 from J, leaving 5 bases between them. Looked up from germline, CDR1 is SGHTA and CDR2 is FQGNSA. The CDR3 has 12 residues.